This T cell receptor beta chain originates from a study of shared clonotypes between healthy human individuals. Study-wide points: Against clonotypes common to all four donors, non-shared ones had lower generation probabilities.

The germline V gene encodes CDR1 GTSNPN and CDR2 SVGIG (reference sequence). V lost 4 bases and J 0 bases, leaving 9 bases between the germline ends. This CDR3 has 14 residues. Regarding this clone: Its antigen is currently unknown.

Over several immunoSEQ plates, each subset's genomic DNA was distributed in even portions. Generated by immunoSEQ multiplex PCR, the TCRdb table keeps only in-frame clones and is missing some. The sample records a few hundred thousand clones, about 96% being singletons. Sequenced material: naive CD4+ T cells sorted from blood. Subset noted: CD45RA+ positively selected. This clonotype was obtained from a woman aged 30 to 39 in good health. J is TRBJ1-4 and V is TRBV30; D call uncertain. The CDR3, as DNA: TGTGCCTGGAATTCTAGGACAACTAATGAAAAACTGTTTTTT. It yields the protein CAWNSRTTNEKLFF.